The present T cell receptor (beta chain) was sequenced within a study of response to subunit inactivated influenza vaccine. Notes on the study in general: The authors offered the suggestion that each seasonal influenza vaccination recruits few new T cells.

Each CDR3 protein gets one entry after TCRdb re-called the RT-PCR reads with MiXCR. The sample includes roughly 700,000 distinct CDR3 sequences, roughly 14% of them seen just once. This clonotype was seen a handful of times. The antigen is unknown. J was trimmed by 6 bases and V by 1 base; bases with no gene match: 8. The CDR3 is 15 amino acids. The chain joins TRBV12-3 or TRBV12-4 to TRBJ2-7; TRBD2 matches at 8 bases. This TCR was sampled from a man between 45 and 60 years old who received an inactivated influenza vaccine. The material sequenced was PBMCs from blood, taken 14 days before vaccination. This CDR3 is CASSLGPGGRVEQYF. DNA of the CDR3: TGTGCCAGCAGTTTAGGGCCGGGGGGGCGTGTCGAGCAGTACTTC.